These T cell receptor beta chains were read from a single sample in a study of chemoradiotherapy in HPV16-positive cancers. Sequencing used immunoSEQ multiplex PCR; TCRdb keeps in-frame clones, though not all of them. The sample comprises about 39,000 clones, more than 65% of which are singletons, and about 4.8% rests with the top ten. This specimen was blood, taken from a patient who underwent chemoradiotherapy. The source is a human donor with HPV-associated anogenital cancer. Both conserved end residues are part of each CDR3. A D gene is named only where the DNA matches it firmly. The size entry is marked missing in some rows and otherwise reads once, few, many or a size class.

j_call d_call v_call clone_size cdr3_nt cdr3_aa
TRBJ1-2 NA TRBV27 few TGTGCCAGCAGGACCCCGGGGGCTGACGGCTACACCTTC CASRTPGADGYTF
TRBJ2-3 NA TRBV30 NA TGTGCCTGGAGTCCAGGACGGTCAAATACGCAGTATTTT CAWSPGRSNTQYF
TRBJ2-1 TRBD2 TRBV7-6 NA TGTGCCAGCAGCTTATATACCACTAGCGGGGGTTACAATGAGCAGTTCTTC CASSLYTTSGGYNEQFF
TRBJ1-6 NA TRBV27 NA TGTGCCAGCAGTCCGAGTTTTGGTTCACCCCTCCACTTT CASSPSFGSPLHF
TRBJ2-2 NA TRBV11-2 few TGTGCCAGCAGCTTACGGGCCGGCGCCGGGGAGCTGTTTTTT CASSLRAGAGELFF
TRBJ1-1 NA TRBV18 NA TGTGCCAGCTCACCAGAGGCAGGGAACACTGAAGCTTTCTTT CASSPEAGNTEAFF
TRBJ2-1 NA TRBV11-1 NA TGTGCCAGCAGCTCCTATCCGGGGGGCCCCTACAATGAGCAGTTCTTC CASSSYPGGPYNEQFF
TRBJ2-1 TRBD1 TRBV10-1 NA TGCGCCACCGCTACCGGGACAGGCGAAAATGAGCAGTTCTTC CATATGTGENEQFF
TRBJ2-2 NA TRBV9 NA TGTGCCAGCAGCCCTCGAAGTGCCGGGGAGCTGTTTTTT CASSPRSAGELFF
TRBJ1-1 NA TRBV25-1 NA TGTGCCAGCACCTCCGGACTGCCGAACACTGAAGCTTTCTTT CASTSGLPNTEAFF
TRBJ1-1 NA TRBV6-5 once TGTGCCAGCAGTTACTCCGATACGCGGGGAGCTTTCTTT CASSYSDTRGAFF
TRBJ2-3 NA TRBV7-6 NA TGTGCCAGCAGCCAACAGGATACGCAGTATTTT CASSQQDTQYF
TRBJ1-2 NA TRBV6-5 NA TGTGCCAGCAGGGACCCAAACAACTATGGCTACACCTTC CASRDPNNYGYTF
TRBJ2-7 TRBD1 TRBV7-9 NA TGTGCCAGCAGCTTAATGGGACAGGGTTTAGACGAGCAGTACTTC CASSLMGQGLDEQYF
TRBJ1-2 NA TRBV30 NA TGTGCCTGGAGTGAGGACTCGCCCGGCTACACCTTC CAWSEDSPGYTF
TRBJ2-2 NA TRBV15 NA TGTGCCACCAGCAGAAGGCCGGGTTTAGTCGACACCGGGGAGCTGTTTTTT CATSRRPGLVDTGELFF
TRBJ1-1 TRBD1 TRBV11-2 NA TGTGCCAGCAGCCAGGACAGGGTCGCTGAAGCTTTCTTT CASSQDRVAEAFF
TRBJ1-6 NA TRBV25-1 NA TGTGCCAGCAGGCCCCTTATCGACAGCCTGAATTCACCCCTCCACTTT CASRPLIDSLNSPLHF
TRBJ1-3 NA TRBV15 NA TGTGCCACCAGCCCCGGGCCCCACTCTGGAAACACCATATATTTT CATSPGPHSGNTIYF
TRBJ1-1 TRBD1 TRBV6-5 few TGTGCCAGCAGTCCCGGGACAGAAAACACTGAAGCTTTCTTT CASSPGTENTEAFF
TRBJ2-1 TRBD2 TRBV5-1 NA TGCGCCAGCAGCTTGGGACGGGGGGGCTCCTACAATGAGCAGTTCTTC CASSLGRGGSYNEQFF
TRBJ1-3 TRBD1 TRBV30 medium-sized TGTGCCTGGTCTGGGACAGCCCACCGTTTCTCTGGAAACACCATATATTTT CAWSGTAHRFSGNTIYF
TRBJ1-5 TRBD1 TRBV4-1 few TGCGCCAGCAGCCAAGTTTCAATGGTAGGGACAGGGGGGGATCAGCCCCAGCATTTT CASSQVSMVGTGGDQPQHF
TRBJ2-7 TRBD1 TRBV27 NA TGTGCCAGTAGGCCGGGACAGATTGTATACGAGCAGTACTTC CASRPGQIVYEQYF
TRBJ1-1 NA TRBV6-6 NA TGTGCCAGCAGGGTACTGGGACGGCCGAACACTGAAGCTTTCTTT CASRVLGRPNTEAFF
TRBJ2-7 TRBD2 TRBV10-2 few TGCGCCAGCATGCCACTAGCGGGGCCCTACGAGCAGTACTTC CASMPLAGPYEQYF
TRBJ1-1 NA TRBV6-6 NA TGTGCCAGCAACAGACCAGGGGATGCTTTCTTT CASNRPGDAFF
TRBJ1-5 NA TRBV10-2 NA TGCGCCAGCAGTGAGTCGACACAAATAGGGCCCCAGCATTTT CASSESTQIGPQHF
TRBJ1-1 NA TRBV6-1 NA TGTGCCAGCAGTGAAGTTTCCCTGAACACTGAAGCTTTCTTT CASSEVSLNTEAFF
TRBJ2-2 NA TRBV5-1 NA TGCGCCACCAGTATCACCGGGGAGCTGTTTTTT CATSITGELFF
TRBJ1-5 NA TRBV7-8 NA TGTGCCAGCAGCTTACAGGGGTCGGGCAATCAGCCCCAGCATTTT CASSLQGSGNQPQHF
TRBJ1-3 NA TRBV5-5 NA TGTGCCAGCAGCTCAACACTCTCTGGAAACACCATATATTTT CASSSTLSGNTIYF
TRBJ2-3 NA TRBV7-7 NA TGTGCCAGCAGCCCCGGGCCCAAAAGCACAGATACGCAGTATTTT CASSPGPKSTDTQYF
TRBJ2-7 NA TRBV14 NA TGTGCCAGCAGCCAATCGGGCCAGGGCACCTACGAGCAGTACTTC CASSQSGQGTYEQYF
TRBJ2-3 NA TRBV15 NA TGTGCCACCAGCAGAGTAGGCAGCACAGATACGCAGTATTTT CATSRVGSTDTQYF
TRBJ2-1 NA TRBV10-3 NA TGTGCCATCAGTGGGGGCAGCTACAATGAGCAGTTCTTC CAISGGSYNEQFF
TRBJ2-7 NA TRBV13 NA TGTGCCAGCAGCGCGGAAGGACAGAGCTACGAGCAGTACTTC CASSAEGQSYEQYF
TRBJ2-6 NA TRBV9 NA TGTGCCAGCACCCTATCATCTGGGGCCAACGTCCTGACTTTC CASTLSSGANVLTF
TRBJ2-7 NA TRBV6-5 NA TGTGCCAGCAGGCGAGACTCGCACGAGCAGTACTTC CASRRDSHEQYF
TRBJ2-1 NA TRBV7-3 NA TGTGCCAGCAGCCCCGCAGGTTACAATGAGCAGTTCTTC CASSPAGYNEQFF
TRBJ1-1 TRBD1 TRBV30 NA TGTGCCTGGAGTGCGGACAGGCAGAACACTGAAGCTTTCTTT CAWSADRQNTEAFF
TRBJ1-2 NA TRBV10-3 NA TGTGCCATCAGCCCCGTCGCCTTTCCTAGTTCCTATGGCTACACCTTC CAISPVAFPSSYGYTF
TRBJ1-5 TRBD1 TRBV30 NA TGTGCCTGGAGTGGAGGGGGCGTCAATCAGCCCCAGCATTTT CAWSGGGVNQPQHF
TRBJ1-1 NA TRBV19 few TGTGCCAGTAGTGCCCAACGGGGCACTGAAGCTTTCTTT CASSAQRGTEAFF
TRBJ2-3 TRBD2 TRBV9 NA TGTGCCAGCAGCGTAACTAGCGGGGGCGATACGCAGTATTTT CASSVTSGGDTQYF
TRBJ2-1 TRBD1 TRBV5-4 NA TGTGCCAGCAGCGCAGATACAGGGGGTGAGCAGTTCTTC CASSADTGGEQFF
TRBJ1-1 NA TRBV10-3 NA TGTGCCATCAGTGAACATGAGAACACTGAAGCTTTCTTT CAISEHENTEAFF
TRBJ2-7 NA TRBV11-2 NA TGTGCCAGCAGGACCTTCTCCTACGAGCAGTACTTC CASRTFSYEQYF
TRBJ2-7 NA TRBV7-8 NA TGTGCCAGCAGCTTAGGTCCGGGAACCTACGAGCAGTACTTC CASSLGPGTYEQYF
TRBJ2-6 NA TRBV6-5 NA TGTGCCAGCAGGTTGGGTAGCTCTGGGGCCAACGTCCTGACTTTC CASRLGSSGANVLTF
TRBJ1-4 TRBD1 TRBV7-8 NA TGTGCCAGCAGCTTGCAGGGGGCGCGGGATGAAAAACTGTTTTTT CASSLQGARDEKLFF
TRBJ2-2 NA TRBV11-1 NA TGTGCCAGCAGCTTAGAGGGGGGGACCGGGGAGCTGTTTTTT CASSLEGGTGELFF
TRBJ1-5 NA TRBV6-5 few TGTGCCAGCAGTCCACAGACGGGGCAGCCCCAGCATTTT CASSPQTGQPQHF
TRBJ2-6 NA TRBV7-3 once TGTGCCAGCAGCTTAGGTGGGGCCAACGTCCTGACTTTC CASSLGGANVLTF
TRBJ2-1 TRBD1 TRBV5-4 NA TGTGCCAGCACCTTTGGACAGGGGGCCCACAATGAGCAGTTCTTC CASTFGQGAHNEQFF
TRBJ1-2 NA TRBV6-5 few TGTGCCAGCAGTTACTCGCCGACTAACTATGGCTACACCTTC CASSYSPTNYGYTF
TRBJ2-7 NA TRBV6-6 NA TGTGCCAGCACCGAAGACAGGCCCTACGAGCAGTACTTC CASTEDRPYEQYF
TRBJ2-3 NA TRBV9 few TGTGCCAGCAGCGTAGGGCATACGCAGTATTTT CASSVGHTQYF
TRBJ1-5 NA TRBV5-4 NA TGTGCCAGCAGCTTGGGGGAAAATCAGCCCCAGCATTTT CASSLGENQPQHF